These 24 T cell receptor beta chains share one sample of origin, sequenced in a study of blood T cell repertoires in COVID-19. The data were produced by immunoSEQ multiplex PCR, yet TCRdb's version contains in-frame clones alone and is incomplete. This repertoire shows roughly 32,000 clones, around 85% found once; its top ten account for 5.5% to 6.5%. Input material: peripheral blood. The receptors shown here come from a woman of 80 years or more with active or convalescent COVID-19.

There are a few counts of this clone. The chain has TRBV5-1 and TRBJ2-1, with D possibly TRBD2 on 6 matching bases. V lost 3 bases and J lost 1, with 11 bases in between. CDR3 length equals 15 residues. Germline-derived CDR1 and CDR2 are SGHRS and YFSETQ. CDR3 nucleotides: TGCGCCAGCAGCTCCGGGACTCCTTCCTACAATGAGCAGTTCTTC. It specifies CASSSGTPSYNEQFF.

The chain couples TRBV28 to TRBJ2-1; 13 nucleotides match TRBD2. V lost 5 bases and J lost 0; bases outside the gene matches: 4. This CDR3 contains 17 residues. Germline values: CDR1 MDHEN, CDR2 SYDVKM. The CDR3 sequence: CASSTSGRAPSYNEQFF. The CDR3 DNA reads as TGTGCCAGCAGTACTAGCGGGAGGGCCCCCTCCTACAATGAGCAGTTCTTC. The variable domain in full, completed from reference TRBV28 and TRBJ2-1, reads DVKVTQSSRYLVKRTGEKVFLECVQDMDHENMFWYRQDPGLGLRLIYFSYDVKMKEKGDIPEGYSVSREKKERFSLILESASTNQTSMYLCASSTSGRAPSYNEQFFGPGTRLTVL.

The V call is TRBV4-1, the J call TRBJ1-6; no clear D. The CDR3 runs 19 residues. Germline loops: CDR1 MGHRA, CDR2 YSYEKL. V was cut by 0 bases and J by 0 bases, with 15 bases left in between. The CDR3 protein is CASSQDSGSPSSYNSPLHF. The CDR3 coding sequence is TGCGCCAGCAGCCAAGATAGTGGCAGCCCTAGCTCCTATAATTCACCCCTCCACTTT.

The J gene is TRBJ1-1, the V gene TRBV5-6; the D gene is possibly TRBD1 (6 bases). CDR3 length equals 15 residues. The germline V gene encodes CDR1 SGHDT and CDR2 YYEEEE. The V gene lost 2 bases and the J gene lost 5 bases, with 16 bases spanning the gap. The CDR3 DNA is TGTGCCAGCAGCTTAAAATCGTTCGGGACAACTGAAGCTTTCTTT. Translated: CASSLKSFGTTEAFF.

A word on this clone: The junction and the germline gene differ at one end; a read error may be behind it. The rearrangement uses TRBV11-3 and TRBJ2-3, with 9 bases identical to TRBD2. In germline, CDR1 is SGHNT, CDR2 YENEEA. The CDR3 consists of 16 residues. CDR3 residues: CASTLGGSGSADTQYF. The DNA for the CDR3 is TGTGCCAGCACCTTAGGGGGTAGCGGGAGTGCAGATACGCAGTATTTT.

The CDR3 DNA reads TGCGCCAGCAGGGCCACTAGCGGGGCTTACGAGCAGTACTTC. Its translation: CASRATSGAYEQYF. The chain has TRBV5-1 and TRBJ2-7, with 10 bases aligning to TRBD2. Germline V gene data show CDR1 as SGHRS and CDR2 as YFSETQ. V dropped 5 bases and J dropped 4; count of bases not matched to a gene: 6. The CDR3 loop spans 14 amino acids.

This rearrangement joins TRBV2 to TRBJ1-4, with a weak D call TRBD1 (5 bases). This CDR3 region has 14 residues. Between the trimmed V and J ends, which lost 4 bases and 7 bases, there was a span of 13 bases. Germline values: CDR1 SNHLY, CDR2 FYNNEI. The DNA for the CDR3 is TGTGCCAGCAGTGGCAACAGGAGAGGTGAAAAACTGTTTTTT. Translated, it gives CASSGNRRGEKLFF.

In regard to this clone: Compared with germline, one end of the junction differs, possibly owing to a read error. This chain joins TRBV2 and TRBJ1-5; D might be TRBD1 (5 bases). The germline V gene has CDR1 SNHLY and CDR2 FYNNEI. The CDR3 is 14 residues long. For the CDR3, the DNA is TGTGCCAGCAGCGAAGAGAGGGGAGGGAAGCCCCAGCATTTT. Its translation is CASSEERGGKPQHF.

The chain couples TRBV6-1 to TRBJ2-1; TRBD1 agrees at 9 bases. V was clipped by 7 bases and J by 2 bases; unmatched bases: 6. This CDR3 spans 15 amino acids. Per the germline V gene, CDR1 is MNHNS and CDR2 is SASEGT. CDR3: CASNTGQGPYNEQFF. CDR3 DNA: TGTGCCAGCAACACGGGACAGGGACCCTACAATGAGCAGTTCTTC.

The chain couples TRBV7-2 to TRBJ2-7, with D uncertain. Germline lookup yields CDR1 SGHTA and CDR2 FQGNSA. V was clipped by 1 base and J by 4 bases, with 11 bases between them. This CDR3 has 14 amino acids. The CDR3 protein is CASSLGLAPYEQYF. CDR3 nucleotides: TGTGCCAGCAGCTTAGGGCTCGCCCCATACGAGCAGTACTTC.

This rearrangement joins TRBV6-5 to TRBJ2-5; 7 positions agree with TRBD2. The CDR3 loop spans 12 amino acids. V trimming: 11 bases; J trimming: 5 bases; junction bases outside the gene matches: 8. Per the germline V gene, CDR1 is MNHEY and CDR2 is SVGAGI. CDR3 in amino acids: CAGGTSVETQYF. The CDR3 DNA reads TGTGCCGGTGGTACTAGCGTTGAGACCCAGTACTTC.

The chain employs TRBV12-3 or TRBV12-4 and TRBJ2-7; 7 bases are a match to TRBD1. CDR3 length: 13 amino acids. V lost 6 bases, J lost 3 bases, and 5 bases stayed unmatched. The CDR3 loop reads CASSRQGNYEQYF. DNA of the CDR3: TGTGCCAGCAGCCGACAGGGTAACTACGAGCAGTACTTC.

The chain uses TRBV5-4 and TRBJ1-1; 8 bases agree with TRBD1. V lost 6 bases and J lost 1; bases outside the gene matches: 14. This CDR3 contains 17 residues. Germline V CDR1 and CDR2: SGHNT, YYREEE (reference sequence). This CDR3 reads CASTRPGQVNRNTEAFF. The CDR3 DNA reads as TGTGCCAGCACACGGCCGGGACAGGTGAACCGGAACACTGAAGCTTTCTTT.

This clone was seen once. The rearrangement joins TRBV2 to TRBJ2-2; 7 bases agree with TRBD2. The ends lost 8 bases at V and 6 bases at J; junction bases unmatched: 3. Germline loops: CDR1 SNHLY, CDR2 FYNNEI. The CDR3 is made up of 12 amino acids. The CDR3 DNA follows: TGTGCCAGCTCGGGGGGACCCGGGGAGCTGTTTTTT. It translates to CASSGGPGELFF.

The chain has TRBV18 and TRBJ2-1; 12 bases fit TRBD2. J gave up 4 bases and V 4 bases, and 5 bases lay outside the gene matches. CDR3 length equals 16 residues. Germline V lookup: CDR1 KGHSH, CDR2 LQKENI. Written as DNA, the CDR3 is TGTGCCAGCTCACAAGGACTAGCGGGAATATACAATGAGCAGTTCTTC. It encodes CASSQGLAGIYNEQFF.

The rearrangement uses TRBV19 and TRBJ1-5; TRBD1 matches at 10 bases. The J segment lost 10 bases and the V segment lost 10 bases, leaving 7 bases of the junction unmatched. Germline V gene data show CDR1 as LNHDA and CDR2 as SQIVND (reference sequence). CDR3 length: 12 residues. For the CDR3, the DNA is TGTGCCACCGGGACAGGGGTTCGCCCCCAGCATTTT. Translating it yields CATGTGVRPQHF.

The chain combines TRBV15 with TRBJ1-4, with 7 bases identical to TRBD1. In germline, CDR1 is LNHNV, CDR2 YYDKDF (reference sequence). The CDR3 has 15 residues. Trimming removed 4 bases from V and 2 bases from J; junction bases left unmatched: 4. CDR3 residues: CATSTPTGTNEKLFF. The CDR3 DNA reads TGTGCCACCAGCACCCCGACAGGGACTAATGAAAAACTGTTTTTT.

The chain has TRBV2 and TRBJ2-5, with D tentatively TRBD2 (6 bases). Germline V gives CDR1 SNHLY, CDR2 FYNNEI. The CDR3 length is 14 residues. V was trimmed by 6 bases and J by 7 bases, leaving 18 bases between them. CDR3 nucleotide sequence: TGTGCCAGCAGCGTGGGACTGCGCCAGGTGACCCAGTACTTC. It yields the protein CASSVGLRQVTQYF. Full variable domain (missing parts from reference TRBV2 and TRBJ2-5): EPEVTQTPSHQVTQMGQEVILRCVPISNHLYFYWYRQILGQKVEFLVSFYNNEISEKSEIFDDQFSVERPDGSNFTLKIRSTKLEDSAMYFCASSVGLRQVTQYFGPGTRLLVL.

The chain has TRBV5-1 and TRBJ1-6; TRBD1 matches 7 bases. This CDR3 contains 15 residues. The germline gives CDR1 SGHRS, CDR2 YFSETQ. After removal of 0 bases from V and 8 bases from J, the junction contained 5 bases not matched to a gene. Here the CDR3 DNA reads TGCGCCAGCAGCTTGGACGTGACAGGGTATTCACCCCTCCACTTT. It yields the protein CASSLDVTGYSPLHF.

The chain uses TRBV11-2 and TRBJ1-1; D gene unclear. The CDR3 contains 13 residues. V was shortened by 2 bases and J by 5 bases, with 9 bases between the two germline ends. CDR1 and CDR2 (germline): SGHAT, FQNNGV. The CDR3: CASSLSGQTEAFF. As DNA, the CDR3 is TGTGCCAGCAGCTTAAGTGGTCAGACTGAAGCTTTCTTT.

The table lists this clone with a few counts. The V and J genes are TRBV5-1 and TRBJ1-6; 7 bases align to TRBD1. Germline V gene data show CDR1 as SGHRS and CDR2 as YFSETQ. The CDR3 covers 16 residues. V gave up 2 bases and J gave up 9 bases; unmatched junction bases: 11. For the CDR3, the DNA is TGCGCCAGCAGCTTATTCGGGACAGCCCCGGGTTCACCCCTCCACTTT. Amino acids: CASSLFGTAPGSPLHF.

The chain links TRBV28 to TRBJ1-5, with D possibly TRBD1 on 5 matching bases. V was cut by 10 bases and J by 2 bases, with 12 bases left in between. CDR3 length equals 13 residues. In germline, CDR1 is MDHEN, CDR2 SYDVKM. DNA of the CDR3: TGTGCCACGTCAGGGTTACGCAATCAGCCCCAGCATTTT. It yields the protein CATSGLRNQPQHF.

This chain links TRBV7-2 with TRBJ1-2; D gene ambiguous. Deletions cut 2 bases from V and 7 bases from J, with 20 bases between. The CDR3 contains 16 residues. Germline CDR1 reads SGHTA; CDR2 reads FQGNSA. The CDR3, as DNA: TGTGCCAGCAGCTTAACCCAACCAAGCGTACCGGGTGGCTACACCTTC. As protein: CASSLTQPSVPGGYTF.

This chain uses TRBV19 with TRBJ1-2, with 7 bases identical to TRBD1. V dropped 6 bases and J dropped 7; count of bases not matched to a gene: 11. CDR3 length equals 14 residues. Germline-derived CDR1 and CDR2 are LNHDA and SQIVND (reference sequence). CDR3 in DNA: TGTGCCAGTAGGGTATGGGGGACAGATGCTGGCTACACCTTC. Its protein is CASRVWGTDAGYTF. The variable domain in full, completed from reference TRBV19 and TRBJ1-2, reads DGGITQSPKYLFRKEGQNVTLSCEQNLNHDAMYWYRQDPGQGLRLIYYSQIVNDFQKGDIAEGYSVSREKKESFPLTVTSAQKNPTAFYLCASRVWGTDAGYTFGSGTRLTVV.